One sample yielded the 30 T cell receptor beta chains listed below, sequenced in a study of T cell repertoires and Cas9 in healthy adults. TCRdb's table, derived via immunoSEQ multiplex PCR, lists solely in-frame clones and lacks some. The profile shows fewer than 15,000 clones, 89% of them singletons. Sequenced input: Tregs (CD4+, CD25+, CD127-, CD137-, CD154-) from PBMCs; culture status not recorded. The receptors were sampled from a human donor in good health.

The rearrangement uses TRBV28 and TRBJ1-4; D ambiguous. The CDR3 extends over 16 amino acids. The V end was cut by 5 bases, the J end by 4 bases, with 17 bases between. The germline gives CDR1 MDHEN, CDR2 SYDVKM. CDR3: CASSPTWGTHNEKLFF. The CDR3 region has the DNA TGTGCCAGCAGTCCTACTTGGGGTACCCATAATGAAAAACTGTTTTTT.

This chain's CDR3 is CASRDRGSTEAFF. The CDR3 DNA follows: TGCGCCAGCAGAGACAGGGGGAGCACTGAAGCTTTCTTT. This chain uses TRBV10-2 with TRBJ1-1, with TRBD1 identical over 9 bases. Germline V gene sequence: CDR1 WSHSY, CDR2 SAAADI. The junction had 3 bases not matched to a gene; V was cut back by 6 bases and J by 4 bases. This CDR3 has 13 amino acids.

The CDR3 region has the DNA TGTGCCATCAGTCGCACGGACCTATATGGCTACACCTTC. It codes for CAISRTDLYGYTF. The chain employs TRBV10-3 and TRBJ1-2; the D is unclear. V lost 5 bases and J lost 5, with 12 bases in between. The CDR3 length is 13 residues. Germline V gene data show CDR1 as ENHRY and CDR2 as SYGVKD.

The chain carries TRBV10-1 and TRBJ2-1; 7 bases line up with TRBD2. The V gene end was trimmed by 4 bases and the J gene end by 5 bases; junction bases not matched to a gene: 5. This CDR3 is 14 amino acids long. CDR1 and CDR2 from the germline V gene are WNHNN and SYGVQD (reference sequence). The DNA of the CDR3 is TGCGCCAGCAGTGGGCAGGGAGGGAACAATGAGCAGTTCTTC. Amino acids: CASSGQGGNNEQFF.

CDR3 sequence reads: CASSLEFGRMNTEAFF. CDR3 nucleotides: TGTGCCAGCAGCTTAGAGTTTGGCAGGATGAACACTGAAGCTTTCTTT. V gene TRBV11-2 combines with J gene TRBJ1-1; no clear D gene. The CDR3 is 16 residues long. The germline V gene encodes CDR1 SGHAT and CDR2 FQNNGV. V was pared by 0 bases and J by 0 bases, with 11 bases between.

The rearrangement uses TRBV15 and TRBJ2-7, with 13 bases aligning to TRBD2. In germline, CDR1 is LNHNV, CDR2 YYDKDF (reference sequence). This CDR3 is built from 17 residues. Losses at the gene ends were 5 bases for V and 5 bases for J; bases not matched to a gene: 12. The CDR3 is CATSVRTSGGSLHEQYF. Here the CDR3 DNA reads TGTGCCACCAGCGTTCGGACTAGCGGGGGCTCTCTCCACGAGCAGTACTTC.

The chain is built from TRBV25-1 and TRBJ2-5; 7 positions agree with TRBD1. Trimming at V came to 9 bases and at J to 4 bases, leaving 14 bases not matched to a gene. CDR3 length: 15 amino acids. The germline CDR1 and CDR2 sequences are MGHDK and SYGVNS. CDR3 in DNA: TGTGCCAGTCCGAGGGGGCACGGGGACCGAGAGACCCAGTACTTC. Translated: CASPRGHGDRETQYF.

V is TRBV28 and J is TRBJ1-5, with D possibly matching TRBD1 (5 bases). V lost 6 bases and J 11 bases, leaving 17 bases between the germline ends. The CDR3 consists of 13 residues. The germline CDR1 and CDR2 sequences are MDHEN and SYDVKM. CDR3 protein: CASSLIIPGAQHF. Here the CDR3 DNA reads TGTGCCAGCAGCCTAATTATTCCGGGGGCCCAGCATTTT.

The CDR3 sequence: CASSPGRTGNTGELFF. In DNA form, the CDR3 reads TGCGCCAGCAGCCCGGGAAGGACGGGGAACACCGGGGAGCTGTTTTTT. The chain couples TRBV4-1 to TRBJ2-2; possible D gene TRBD2, 5 bases. Trimming shortened V by 4 bases and J by 1 base, and 13 bases separated the two germline ends. CDR1 and CDR2 (germline): MGHRA, YSYEKL. The CDR3 totals 16 residues.

The V and J genes are TRBV19 and TRBJ1-3; no firm D call. Germline V lookup: CDR1 LNHDA, CDR2 SQIVND (reference sequence). The CDR3 loop spans 16 amino acids. V was cut by 3 bases and J by 0 bases, with 12 bases left in between. The CDR3 DNA is TGTGCCAGTAGTATCGGACGGTGGAGCTCTGGAAACACCATATATTTT. As protein: CASSIGRWSSGNTIYF.

The chain uses TRBV10-3 and TRBJ1-2, with D tentatively TRBD1 (5 bases). Between the trimmed V and J ends, which lost 2 bases and 8 bases, there was a span of 18 bases. Germline-derived CDR1 and CDR2 are ENHRY and SYGVKD. This CDR3 spans 15 amino acids. CDR3 bases: TGTGCCATCAGTGAGGCGGGGCCGGGGCTCGTCGGCTACACCTTC. Its translation: CAISEAGPGLVGYTF.

The chain carries TRBV6-5 and TRBJ1-1; D might be TRBD1 (6 bases). From germline, CDR1 is MNHEY and CDR2 SVGAGI. Between the trimmed V and J ends, which lost 6 bases and 3 bases, there was a span of 14 bases. The CDR3 has 14 residues. The CDR3 bases are TGTGCCAGCAGGCCACCGCCAGGGGACACTGAAGCTTTCTTT. This encodes CASRPPPGDTEAFF.

This clone was observed a few times. The rearrangement links TRBV2 to TRBJ2-7; 8 bases match TRBD2. This CDR3 is built from 15 residues. Per the germline V gene, CDR1 is SNHLY and CDR2 is FYNNEI. With 6 bases clipped from V and 4 bases from J, the junction kept 11 bases outside the gene matches. The CDR3 DNA sequence: TGTGCCAGCAGGCCCGGGGGGGCTCGGGTTTACGAGCAGTACTTC. It encodes CASRPGGARVYEQYF.

This chain uses TRBV7-9 with TRBJ2-3; TRBD2 agrees at 10 bases. Germline CDR1 and CDR2: SEHNR and FQNEAQ (reference sequence). V was pared by 2 bases and J by 4 bases, with 3 bases of the junction left unmatched. The CDR3 sequence is 15 residues long. The CDR3 is CASSLSGGAADTQYF. CDR3 DNA sequence: TGTGCCAGCAGCTTAAGCGGGGGGGCTGCAGATACGCAGTATTTT.

J is TRBJ1-4 and V is TRBV2; perhaps TRBD1 as D (6 bases). This CDR3 is 18 amino acids long. V was trimmed by 1 base and J by 1 base, leaving 16 bases between them. Germline loops: CDR1 SNHLY, CDR2 FYNNEI. This CDR3 reads CASSEGGAGRGTNEKLFF. The CDR3, as DNA: TGTGCCAGCAGTGAAGGTGGGGCCGGCAGGGGAACTAATGAAAAACTGTTTTTT. The full variable domain, with the rest looked up from reference TRBV2 and TRBJ1-4, is EPEVTQTPSHQVTQMGQEVILRCVPISNHLYFYWYRQILGQKVEFLVSFYNNEISEKSEIFDDQFSVERPDGSNFTLKIRSTKLEDSAMYFCASSEGGAGRGTNEKLFFGSGTQLSVL.

The chain joins TRBV12-5 to TRBJ2-2; tentatively, D is TRBD2 (5 bases). The V end lost 6 bases, the J end lost 6 bases, and 14 bases lay between the germline ends. The CDR3 spans 14 residues. CDR1 is LGHNT, CDR2 FRNRAP, per germline. The CDR3 spells CASGPSGISGELFF. The CDR3 region has the DNA TGTGCTAGTGGACCGTCCGGGATCTCCGGGGAGCTGTTTTTT.

The chain is built from TRBV7-2 and TRBJ2-5, with 11 positions matching TRBD1. The CDR3 runs 16 residues. The germline V gene has CDR1 SGHTA and CDR2 FQGNSA. V gave up 5 bases and J gave up 2 bases; unmatched junction bases: 7. CDR3 nucleotide sequence: TGTGCCAGCAGCCAGGACAGGGGGCGCGGACAAGAGACCCAGTACTTC. It codes for CASSQDRGRGQETQYF.

The chain joins TRBV5-1 to TRBJ2-5; 12 positions match TRBD2. With 0 bases clipped from V and 11 bases from J, the junction kept 11 bases outside the gene matches. Germline V gene data show CDR1 as SGHRS and CDR2 as YFSETQ. The length of the CDR3 is 16 residues. CDR3 sequence: CASSLGPSGGAREQYF. The DNA of the CDR3 is TGCGCCAGCAGCTTGGGGCCTAGCGGGGGGGCCCGGGAGCAGTACTTC. The whole variable domain, remainder taken from reference TRBV5-1 and TRBJ2-5, is KAGVTQTPRYLIKTRGQQVTLSCSPISGHRSVSWYQQTPGQGLQFLFEYFSETQRNKGNFPGRFSGRQFSNSRSEMNVSTLELGDSALYLCASSLGPSGGAREQYFGPGTRLLVL.

The gene calls are TRBV5-1 and TRBJ2-5; 9 bases match TRBD2. Germline lookup yields CDR1 SGHRS and CDR2 YFSETQ. V was pared by 3 bases and J by 5 bases, with 5 bases of the junction left unmatched. This CDR3 comprises 14 residues. This CDR3 reads CASSSGLAVETQYF. Written as DNA, the CDR3 is TGCGCCAGCAGCTCGGGACTAGCTGTCGAGACCCAGTACTTC.

The chain is built from TRBV21-1 and TRBJ1-1. TRBV21-1 is reported as a pseudogene. This CDR3 contains 13 residues. The CDR3 loop reads CASSTHSTIEAFF. The CDR3 DNA follows: TGTGCCAGCAGCACGCACTCCACCATTGAAGCTTTCTTT.

The chain couples TRBV11-2 to TRBJ2-2; D not resolved. CDR3 length: 12 amino acids. The ends were cut back, 6 bases at V and 3 bases at J, with 5 bases in the middle. Germline CDR1 and CDR2: SGHAT and FQNNGV. The CDR3, as DNA: TGTGCCAGCAGACTGGACACCGGGGAGCTGTTTTTT. Protein sequence: CASRLDTGELFF.

In nucleotides, the CDR3 is TGTGCCAGTAGTACCGCAAACAGGGTGGGTAACACTGAAGCTTTCTTT. Translated: CASSTANRVGNTEAFF. The gene calls are TRBV19 and TRBJ1-1; D possibly corresponds to TRBD1 (6 bases). Between the trimmed V and J ends, which lost 4 bases and 2 bases, there was a span of 17 bases. CDR1 and CDR2 (germline): LNHDA, SQIVND (reference sequence). This CDR3 contains 16 residues.

The V and J genes are TRBV18 and TRBJ2-1; D is possibly TRBD2 (5 bases). This CDR3 is 15 amino acids long. CDR1 is KGHSH and CDR2 is LQKENI in the germline V gene. The V end lost 2 bases, the J end lost 0 bases, and 8 bases lay between the germline ends. The CDR3 loop reads CASSPTRSSYNEQFF. CDR3 sequence (DNA): TGTGCCAGCTCACCAACTAGGAGCTCCTACAATGAGCAGTTCTTC.

The chain has TRBV2 and TRBJ2-2; tentatively, D is TRBD1 (5 bases). Germline V gene sequence: CDR1 SNHLY, CDR2 FYNNEI. This CDR3 is 14 amino acids long. V was clipped by 5 bases and J by 6 bases, with 13 bases between them. CDR3 protein: CASSHISGPGELFF. The CDR3 DNA reads TGTGCCAGCAGTCACATATCAGGGCCCGGGGAGCTGTTTTTT.

V usage is TRBV19 and J usage is TRBJ2-5, with 7 bases fitting TRBD1. Looked up from germline, CDR1 is LNHDA and CDR2 is SQIVND (reference sequence). This CDR3 region has 16 residues. Unmatched junction bases numbered 12, after V lost 3 bases and J lost 5 bases. In nucleotides, the CDR3 is TGTGCCAGTAGTATCTCACAGGGGTGGGGTATGGAGACCCAGTACTTC. Translated, it gives CASSISQGWGMETQYF.

This chain uses TRBV7-8 with TRBJ2-7; maybe TRBD1 (6 bases). Germline V gene sequence: CDR1 SGHVS, CDR2 FQNEAQ. The V gene lost 5 bases and the J gene lost 1 base, with 12 bases spanning the gap. The CDR3 totals 14 residues. DNA for the CDR3: TGTGCCAGCAGCGCGTACAGGGTTTCCTACGAGCAGTACTTC. Translating it yields CASSAYRVSYEQYF.

The V and J genes are TRBV27 and TRBJ2-3; either TRBD1 or TRBD2 may supply D (5 bases each). The germline V gene encodes CDR1 MNHEY and CDR2 SMNVEV (reference sequence). V was clipped by 0 bases and J by 1 base, with 5 bases between them. The CDR3 is made up of 14 amino acids. DNA of the CDR3: TGTGCCAGCAGTTTATCGGGGGGCACAGATACGCAGTATTTT. Protein sequence: CASSLSGGTDTQYF.

The V and J genes are TRBV5-1 and TRBJ2-7, with 15 nucleotides matching TRBD2. This CDR3 comprises 17 residues. V dropped 0 bases and J dropped 2; count of bases not matched to a gene: 3. CDR1 is SGHRS, CDR2 YFSETQ, per germline. CDR3 in amino acids: CASSLERTSGGAYEQYF. In nucleotides, the CDR3 is TGCGCCAGCAGCTTGGAAAGGACTAGCGGGGGGGCCTACGAGCAGTACTTC.

The sample holds a few counts of this clone. The rearrangement joins TRBV9 to TRBJ2-5; 7 bases agree with TRBD1. In germline, CDR1 is SGDLS, CDR2 YYNGEE. The V gene end was trimmed by 4 bases and the J gene end by 0 bases; junction bases not matched to a gene: 12. This CDR3 is built from 17 residues. CDR3: CASSPSWDSIHQETQYF. CDR3 coding DNA: TGTGCCAGCAGCCCCTCTTGGGACAGTATTCACCAAGAGACCCAGTACTTC.

This clone ranks as large. V is TRBV2 and J is TRBJ1-1; D gene unclear. Germline CDR1 and CDR2: SNHLY and FYNNEI. The V end lost 7 bases, the J end lost 6 bases, and 9 bases lay between the germline ends. This CDR3 comprises 11 residues. The CDR3, as DNA: TGTGCCAGCAAAAGGGAAGCTGAAGCTTTCTTT. Amino acids: CASKREAEAFF.